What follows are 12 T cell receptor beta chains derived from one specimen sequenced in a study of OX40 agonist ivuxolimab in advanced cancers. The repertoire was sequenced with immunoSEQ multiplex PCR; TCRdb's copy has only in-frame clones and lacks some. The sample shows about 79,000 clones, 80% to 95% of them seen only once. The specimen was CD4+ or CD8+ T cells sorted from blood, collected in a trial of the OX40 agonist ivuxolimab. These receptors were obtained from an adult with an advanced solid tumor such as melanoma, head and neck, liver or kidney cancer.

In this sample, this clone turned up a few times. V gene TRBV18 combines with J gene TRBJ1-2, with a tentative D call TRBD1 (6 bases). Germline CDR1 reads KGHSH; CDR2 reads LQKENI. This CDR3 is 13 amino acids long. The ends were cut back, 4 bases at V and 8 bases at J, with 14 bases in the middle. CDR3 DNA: TGTGCCAGCTCACAGACAGGAGGTGGAGGCTACACCTTC. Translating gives CASSQTGGGGYTF.

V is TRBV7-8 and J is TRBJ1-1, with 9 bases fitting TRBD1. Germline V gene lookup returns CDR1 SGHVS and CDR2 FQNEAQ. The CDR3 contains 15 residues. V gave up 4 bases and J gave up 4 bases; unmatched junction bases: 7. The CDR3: CASSSTGGWGTEAFF. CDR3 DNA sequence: TGTGCCAGCAGCTCTACAGGGGGCTGGGGCACTGAAGCTTTCTTT.

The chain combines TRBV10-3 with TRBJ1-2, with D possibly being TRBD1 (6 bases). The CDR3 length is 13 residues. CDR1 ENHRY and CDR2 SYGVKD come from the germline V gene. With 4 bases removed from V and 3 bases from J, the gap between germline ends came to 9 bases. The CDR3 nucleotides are TGTGCCATCAGTGCGGCAGGGGACTATGGCTACACCTTC. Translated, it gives CAISAAGDYGYTF.

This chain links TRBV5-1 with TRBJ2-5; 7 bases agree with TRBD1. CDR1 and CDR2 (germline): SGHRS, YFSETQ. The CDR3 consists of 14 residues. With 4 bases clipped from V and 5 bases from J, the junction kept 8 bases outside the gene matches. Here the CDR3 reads CASSDGTAEETQYF. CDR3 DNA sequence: TGCGCCAGCAGCGACGGGACAGCTGAGGAGACCCAGTACTTC.

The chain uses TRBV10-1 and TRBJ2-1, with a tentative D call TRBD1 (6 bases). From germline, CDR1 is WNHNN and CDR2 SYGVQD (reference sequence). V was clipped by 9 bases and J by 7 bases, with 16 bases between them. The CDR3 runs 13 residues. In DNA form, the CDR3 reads TGCGCCAGTTCCCCTACAGGGCTTAATGAGCAGTTCTTC. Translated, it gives CASSPTGLNEQFF.

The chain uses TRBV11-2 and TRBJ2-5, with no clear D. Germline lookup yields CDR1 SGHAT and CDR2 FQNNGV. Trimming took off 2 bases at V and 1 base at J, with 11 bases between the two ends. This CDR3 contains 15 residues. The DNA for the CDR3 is TGTGCCAGCAGCTTATCTCTTCCAGCCCAAGAGACCCAGTACTTC. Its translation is CASSLSLPAQETQYF.

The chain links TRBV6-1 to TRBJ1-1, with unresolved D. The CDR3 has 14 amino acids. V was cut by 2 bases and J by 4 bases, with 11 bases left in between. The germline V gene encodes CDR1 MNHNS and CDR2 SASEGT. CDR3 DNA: TGTGCCAGCAGTGAAACCCCGGTAGTCACTGAAGCTTTCTTT. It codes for CASSETPVVTEAFF.

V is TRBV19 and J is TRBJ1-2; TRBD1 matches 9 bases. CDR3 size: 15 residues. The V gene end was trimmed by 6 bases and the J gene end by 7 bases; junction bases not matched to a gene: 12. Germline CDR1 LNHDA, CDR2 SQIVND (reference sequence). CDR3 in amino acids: CASRGAGQGSSGYTF. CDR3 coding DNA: TGTGCCAGTAGGGGGGCTGGACAGGGGTCGTCTGGCTACACCTTC.

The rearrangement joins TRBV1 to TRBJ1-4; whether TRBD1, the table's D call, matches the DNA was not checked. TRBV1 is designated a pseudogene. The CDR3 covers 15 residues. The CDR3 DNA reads TGCACCAGCAGCCAAGTACAGGGGGCGGGTGAAAAACTGTTTTTT. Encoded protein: CTSSQVQGAGEKLFF.

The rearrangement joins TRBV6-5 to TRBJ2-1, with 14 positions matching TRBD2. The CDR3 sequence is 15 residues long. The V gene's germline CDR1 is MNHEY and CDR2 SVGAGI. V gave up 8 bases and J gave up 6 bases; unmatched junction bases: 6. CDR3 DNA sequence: TGTGCCAGCGCCTCCGGGACTAGCGGGAGCAATGAGCAGTTCTTC. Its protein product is CASASGTSGSNEQFF.

In nucleotides, the CDR3 is TGCGCCAGCAGCTTGGCCGTACAGGGGGGCACTGAAGCTTTCTTT. The encoded protein is CASSLAVQGGTEAFF. V is TRBV5-1 and J is TRBJ1-1; 8 nucleotides line up with TRBD1. V lost 0 bases, J lost 4 bases, and 5 bases stayed unmatched. Germline V lookup: CDR1 SGHRS, CDR2 YFSETQ. This CDR3 comprises 15 residues. The entire variable domain, with the rest obtained from reference TRBV5-1 and TRBJ1-1, is as follows: KAGVTQTPRYLIKTRGQQVTLSCSPISGHRSVSWYQQTPGQGLQFLFEYFSETQRNKGNFPGRFSGRQFSNSRSEMNVSTLELGDSALYLCASSLAVQGGTEAFFGQGTRLTVV.

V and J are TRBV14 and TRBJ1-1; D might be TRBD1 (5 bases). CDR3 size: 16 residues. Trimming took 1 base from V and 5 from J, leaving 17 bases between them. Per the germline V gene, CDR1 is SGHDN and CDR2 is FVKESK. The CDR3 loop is CASSQVFEGPRTEAFF. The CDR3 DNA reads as TGTGCCAGCAGCCAAGTTTTTGAGGGGCCGAGGACTGAAGCTTTCTTT.